This T cell receptor (beta chain) came from a study of shared clonotypes between healthy human individuals. Unmatched junction bases numbered 9, after V lost 0 bases and J lost 0 bases. Per germline, CDR1 SGDLS and CDR2 YYNGEE. The CDR3 runs 17 residues. Broader study findings: Naive CD4 clonotypes were shared across a handful of donors at roughly 5.3%.

Remarks on this clone: What it binds is unknown. Possible read error: a much larger clone is one base away. Other nucleotide sequences in the sample specify the same CDR3.

Profiled with immunoSEQ multiplex PCR; TCRdb holds only in-frame clones, not every one. The sample contains some 1.1 million clones, approximately 75% of which appear only once. This sequence joins TRBV9 and TRBJ2-7; 7 nucleotides match TRBD2. The sequenced sample consisted of memory CD4+ T cells from PBMCs. Subset defined: CD45RA-negative fraction. This TCR was sampled from a man in his late teens or twenties in good health. Some clones in this sample may be carry-over from other donors' samples. The chain's CDR3 is CASSVGTSGSSSYEQYF. In nucleotides, the CDR3 is TGTGCCAGCAGCGTAGGGACTAGTGGGAGTAGCTCCTACGAGCAGTACTTC.